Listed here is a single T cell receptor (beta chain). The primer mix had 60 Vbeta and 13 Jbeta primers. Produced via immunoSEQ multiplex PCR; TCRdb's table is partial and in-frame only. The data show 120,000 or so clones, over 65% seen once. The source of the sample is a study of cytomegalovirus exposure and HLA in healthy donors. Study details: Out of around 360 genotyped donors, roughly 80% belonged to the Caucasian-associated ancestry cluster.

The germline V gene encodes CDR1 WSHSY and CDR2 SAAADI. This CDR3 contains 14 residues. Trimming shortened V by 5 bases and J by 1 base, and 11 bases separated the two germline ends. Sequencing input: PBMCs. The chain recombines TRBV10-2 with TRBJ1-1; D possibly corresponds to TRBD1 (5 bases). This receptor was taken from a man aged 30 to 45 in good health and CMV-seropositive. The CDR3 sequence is CASSKGKGNTEAFF. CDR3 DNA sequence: TGCGCCAGCAGTAAGGGGAAGGGGAACACTGAAGCTTTCTTT.